This T cell receptor beta chain was found in a study of T-cell reconstitution after alpha-beta-depleted transplantation in children. Study-wide findings and caveats: In patients about two months after transplant, alpha-beta T cells reportedly arose from several hundred expanded graft clones.

There are many counts of this clonotype. Its antigen is unknown. V lost 1 base, J lost 6 bases, and 17 bases lay in between. Germline loops: CDR1 SGHTA, CDR2 FQGNSA. This CDR3 is 16 amino acids long. A TCRbeta library incorporating unique molecular identifiers was prepared. TCRdb reprocessed the PCR reads with MiXCR, giving one entry per CDR3 protein. Of 200,000 or so distinct CDR3 sequences listed, approximately 7% were seen once; the top ten hold 5.5% to 6.5%. Sequenced material: PBMCs, taken before TCRalphabeta/CD19-depleted stem cell transplant. The gene calls are TRBV7-2 and TRBJ2-3; possible D gene TRBD1, 5 bases. This TCR was sampled from a boy between 2 and 10 years old with acute lymphoblastic leukemia, due to receive a stem cell transplant. CDR3: CASSLGGAGLVDTQYF. In DNA form, the CDR3 reads TGTGCCAGCAGCTTAGGGGGTGCAGGGTTAGTTGATACGCAGTATTTT. The full variable domain, in which reference TRBV7-2 and TRBJ2-3 provide the parts outside the CDR3, is GAGVSQSPSNKVTEKGKDVELRCDPISGHTALYWYRQSLGQGLEFLIYFQGNSAPDKSGLPSDRFSAERTGGSVSTLTIQRTQQEDSAVYLCASSLGGAGLVDTQYFGPGTRLTVL.